This TCR beta chain was documented in a study of shared clonotypes between healthy human individuals. Germline V gives CDR1 LGHNA, CDR2 YSLEER. Germline trimming cut 8 bases from V and 4 bases from J; bases unmatched to any gene: 6. The CDR3 totals 13 residues. Researchers divided each subset's genomic DNA evenly across several immunoSEQ plates. Each sorted subset replicate got 200 ng genomic DNA, tens of thousands of genomes. Clones were sequenced by immunoSEQ multiplex PCR, and TCRdb holds only the in-frame ones, with some missing. The data hold some 690,000 clones, with roughly 91% observed a single time. Every donor, a Caucasian adult, lived in Nashville, Tennessee. The CD8 memory fraction combined CD45RO+ cells with TemRA cells (CCR7-negative CD45RA+).

The rearrangement uses TRBV4-3 and TRBJ1-1, with 8 positions matching TRBD1. Sequencing was performed on memory CD8+ T cells from PBMCs. This sample's subset: CD45RO+ cells pooled with CCR7-negative TemRA cells. The sequence derives from a man aged 18 to 30 in good health. Some clones in this sample may be carry-over from other donors' samples. The CDR3 spells CASATGGTTEAFF. CDR3 bases: TGCGCCAGCGCCACAGGGGGTACCACTGAAGCTTTCTTT.